This T cell receptor beta chain originates from a study of monozygotic twins with inflammatory bowel disease. Study findings and constraints: Patient-specific immunosuppressive treatments may have made repertoires more variable. No detectable difference in repertoire similarity separated concordant from discordant twins, possibly as a result of limited power.

TCR libraries each used approximately 3,200 ng of total RNA. Reanalyzing the 5' RACE reads, TCRdb keeps one entry per CDR3 protein, without DNA. The sample's table shows 140,000 to 150,000 distinct CDR3 sequences. The CDR3 loop spans 18 amino acids. Germline values: CDR1 DFQATT, CDR2 SNEGSKA (reference sequence). For this clonotype: Its antigen is still unknown.

V and J are TRBV20-1 and TRBJ2-3; TCRdb's assignment of TRBD2 cannot be checked, as there is no DNA. Source material: blood. This sequence originates from a human donor with ulcerative colitis or Crohn's disease, or a healthy co-twin of an affected twin (not recorded which). The CDR3 spells CSARDLLAGGGSTDTQYF.